These T cell receptor beta chains were read from a single sample in a study of blood T cell repertoires in COVID-19. TCRdb keeps only in-frame clones here, not all; method: immunoSEQ multiplex PCR. The sample comprises fewer than 110,000 clones, roughly 92% of which are singletons, and less than 7.5% rests with the top ten. Sequencing was carried out using peripheral blood. All receptors come from a man aged 45-65 years with active COVID-19. CDR3s leave out the opening cysteine and the closing phenylalanine or tryptophan. Each record gives: CDR3 protein, D gene, V gene, CDR3 length, J gene. D genes are given only for firm matches.

cdr3_aa: ASSLGDRYTDTQY
d_call: TRBD1
v_call: TRBV28
cdr3_length: 13
j_call: TRBJ2-3

cdr3_aa: ASSSGTSGSNEQF
d_call: TRBD2
v_call: TRBV5-6
cdr3_length: 13
j_call: TRBJ2-1

cdr3_aa: ASSGSGNYEQY
d_call: TRBD2
v_call: TRBV25-1
cdr3_length: 11
j_call: TRBJ2-7

cdr3_aa: ASSQDTGGLADNEQF
d_call: -
v_call: TRBV4-1
cdr3_length: 15
j_call: TRBJ2-1

cdr3_aa: ARSLVIAPGPINSGANVLT
d_call: -
v_call: TRBV5-3
cdr3_length: 19
j_call: TRBJ2-6

cdr3_aa: ASSLGGYQPQH
d_call: -
v_call: TRBV3-1/TRBV3-2
cdr3_length: 11
j_call: TRBJ1-5

cdr3_aa: ASSPTGGTQTQY
d_call: TRBD1
v_call: TRBV5-4
cdr3_length: 12
j_call: TRBJ2-5

cdr3_aa: ASSYSLGLATEQY
d_call: TRBD2
v_call: TRBV7-9
cdr3_length: 13
j_call: TRBJ2-7

cdr3_aa: ASSIHFSGKIEQF
d_call: TRBD2
v_call: TRBV5-1
cdr3_length: 13
j_call: TRBJ2-1

cdr3_aa: ASSADRVETQY
d_call: TRBD1
v_call: TRBV9
cdr3_length: 11
j_call: TRBJ2-5